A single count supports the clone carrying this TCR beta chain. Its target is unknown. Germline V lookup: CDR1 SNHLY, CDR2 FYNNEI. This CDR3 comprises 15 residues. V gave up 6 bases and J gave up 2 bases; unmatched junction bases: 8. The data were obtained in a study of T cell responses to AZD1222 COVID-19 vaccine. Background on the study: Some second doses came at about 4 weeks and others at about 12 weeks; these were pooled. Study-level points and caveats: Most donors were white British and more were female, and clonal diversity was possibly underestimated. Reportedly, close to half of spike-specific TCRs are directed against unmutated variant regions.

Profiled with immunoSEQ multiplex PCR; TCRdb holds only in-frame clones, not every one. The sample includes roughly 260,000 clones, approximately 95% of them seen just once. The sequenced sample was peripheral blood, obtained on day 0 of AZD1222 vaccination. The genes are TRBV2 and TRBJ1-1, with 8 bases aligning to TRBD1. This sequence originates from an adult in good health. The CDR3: CASRPRTGTNTEAFF. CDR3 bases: TGTGCCAGCAGACCTAGGACAGGGACTAACACTGAAGCTTTCTTT.